This entry lists 20 T cell receptor beta chains sequenced from one sample in a study of CXCR3-negative and CXCR3-positive naive CD8 T cells. Study-wide points: More hydrophobic TRB CDR3s occurred in CXCR3-positive than in CXCR3-negative naive cells.

These receptors lack a known antigen. All TRB cDNA libraries came from 5' RACE performed with UMI labels. TCRdb reanalyzed the 5' RACE reads and collapses them to one entry per CDR3 protein, without DNA. The table lists tens of thousands of distinct CDR3 sequences. Sequenced: naive CXCR3+ CD8+ T cells from blood. Subset given: CD45RO-CCR7+CD27+CD95- naive CD8+ T cells expressing CXCR3 (TNR3+). The receptors come from a human donor in good health. Some clones in this sample may be carry-over from other donors' samples.

J is TRBJ2-1 and V is TRBV29-1; TCRdb lists TRBD1, though no DNA is available to test this call. Germline V lookup: CDR1 SQVTM, CDR2 ANQGSEA. This CDR3 comprises 15 residues. The CDR3 reads CSVEERGQLYNEQFF.

The chain uses TRBV29-1 and TRBJ2-7; TCRdb's D call of TRBD1 is untestable without DNA. In germline, CDR1 is SQVTM, CDR2 ANQGSEA. CDR3 size: 12 residues. The CDR3 here is CSVEDRGSEQYF.

The chain employs TRBV28 and TRBJ2-7; TCRdb gives TRBD1 as the D gene, but with no DNA this cannot be confirmed. CDR1 is MDHEN, CDR2 SYDVKM, per germline. This CDR3 is 14 amino acids long. CDR3 region: CAGRAGGTADEQYF.

This chain links TRBV9 with TRBJ2-3; TCRdb designates TRBD2, a call that cannot be tested without DNA. The CDR3 is 15 amino acids. Germline V gene sequence: CDR1 SGDLS, CDR2 YYNGEE. The CDR3 is CASSNGLAMTDTQYF.

The rearrangement links TRBV7-9 to TRBJ1-5; TCRdb names TRBD1, which stays unverified in the absence of DNA. Germline V CDR1 and CDR2: SEHNR, FQNEAQ (reference sequence). The CDR3 extends over 15 amino acids. CDR3 amino acids: CASSPVGDNNQPQHF.

The chain is built from TRBV28 and TRBJ1-5; no DNA is available, so the TRBD1 call from TCRdb remains unchecked. The CDR3 has 13 residues. Germline V gene data show CDR1 as MDHEN and CDR2 as SYDVKM. The CDR3 here is CASSLVSGEPQHF.

This chain links TRBV6-2 or TRBV6-3 with TRBJ2-5; the TRBD2 assignment by TCRdb is unverifiable without DNA. Germline lookup yields CDR1 MNHEY and CDR2 SVGEGT. The CDR3 sequence is 14 residues long. Here the CDR3 reads CASSSLAGEETQYF.

This chain joins TRBV6-2 or TRBV6-3 and TRBJ1-5. There are 14 residues in the CDR3. Germline CDR1 and CDR2: MNHEY and SVGEGT. The chain's CDR3 is CASSYSEGSQPQHF.

The chain combines TRBV6-2 or TRBV6-3 with TRBJ2-7. The germline V gene has CDR1 MNHEY and CDR2 SVGEGT. The CDR3 is 14 residues long. The CDR3 is CASSYLAGPYEQYF.

The CDR3 spells CASDGAGSYEQYF. This chain links TRBV2 with TRBJ2-7; TCRdb's D call, TRBD1, is unchecked because there is no DNA. The CDR3 extends over 13 amino acids. CDR1 and CDR2 from the germline V gene are SNHLY and FYNNEI.

The CDR3 spells CASSNLPLPDNEQFF. This chain joins TRBV7-6 and TRBJ2-1. The CDR3 spans 15 residues. In germline, CDR1 is SGHVS, CDR2 FNYEAQ. Variable domain in full (rest from reference TRBV7-6 and TRBJ2-1): GAGVSQSPRYKVTKRGQDVALRCDPISGHVSLYWYRQALGQGPEFLTYFNYEAQQDKSGLPNDRFSAERPEGSISTLTIQRTEQRDSAMYRCASSNLPLPDNEQFFGPGTRLTVL.

This chain links TRBV7-9 with TRBJ2-1; the TCRdb D gene call, TRBD1, has no DNA to confirm it. The CDR3 is 14 residues long. Germline V gives CDR1 SEHNR, CDR2 FQNEAQ (reference sequence). CDR3: CASTSPGQDNEQFF.

The J gene is TRBJ2-4, the V gene TRBV20-1; there is no DNA to check the TCRdb D call of TRBD1. Germline loops: CDR1 DFQATT, CDR2 SNEGSKA (reference sequence). The CDR3 covers 14 residues. The CDR3 loop is CSAGDGGAKNIQYF.

The chain couples TRBV6-6 to TRBJ2-2; TCRdb's D call, TRBD1, is unchecked because there is no DNA. Germline-derived CDR1 and CDR2 are MNHNY and SVGAGI (reference sequence). The CDR3 length is 15 residues. The CDR3 sequence: CASSERTGRTGELFF.

The CDR3 here is CASSQREPGLAGDEQYF. V usage is TRBV4-2 and J usage is TRBJ2-7; TCRdb's D call, TRBD2, is unchecked because there is no DNA. This CDR3 is 17 amino acids long. Per the germline V gene, CDR1 is LGHNA and CDR2 is YNFKEQ.

The chain joins TRBV28 to TRBJ1-2. Germline CDR1 and CDR2: MDHEN and SYDVKM. The length of the CDR3 is 16 residues. The CDR3 loop reads CASSFEASGEDYGYTF.

The CDR3 region is CSARDRRGRNEQFF. The chain recombines TRBV20-1 with TRBJ2-1; TCRdb's assignment of TRBD2 cannot be checked, as there is no DNA. Germline CDR1 is DFQATT and CDR2 is SNEGSKA (reference sequence). The CDR3 loop spans 14 amino acids.

The V and J genes are TRBV5-1 and TRBJ2-7; TCRdb proposes TRBD1, but this gene call is untestable without DNA. CDR3 size: 14 residues. The V gene's germline CDR1 is SGHRS and CDR2 YFSETQ. The CDR3 protein is CASSLGAGDYEQYF.

The chain carries TRBV29-1 and TRBJ1-2. CDR3 length: 14 residues. From germline, CDR1 is SQVTM and CDR2 ANQGSEA. CDR3 amino acids: CSVLNYQLPYGYTF. Full variable domain (remainder filled in from reference TRBV29-1 and TRBJ1-2): SAVISQKPSRDICQRGTSLTIQCQVDSQVTMMFWYRQQPGQSLTLIATANQGSEATYESGFVIDKFPISRPNLTFSTLTVSNMSPEDSSIYLCSVLNYQLPYGYTFGSGTRLTVV.

The CDR3 loop is CSVLTAGLAGDTGELFF. V and J are TRBV29-1 and TRBJ2-2; TCRdb's D call, TRBD2, is unchecked because there is no DNA. The CDR3 is made up of 17 amino acids. From germline, CDR1 is SQVTM and CDR2 ANQGSEA.